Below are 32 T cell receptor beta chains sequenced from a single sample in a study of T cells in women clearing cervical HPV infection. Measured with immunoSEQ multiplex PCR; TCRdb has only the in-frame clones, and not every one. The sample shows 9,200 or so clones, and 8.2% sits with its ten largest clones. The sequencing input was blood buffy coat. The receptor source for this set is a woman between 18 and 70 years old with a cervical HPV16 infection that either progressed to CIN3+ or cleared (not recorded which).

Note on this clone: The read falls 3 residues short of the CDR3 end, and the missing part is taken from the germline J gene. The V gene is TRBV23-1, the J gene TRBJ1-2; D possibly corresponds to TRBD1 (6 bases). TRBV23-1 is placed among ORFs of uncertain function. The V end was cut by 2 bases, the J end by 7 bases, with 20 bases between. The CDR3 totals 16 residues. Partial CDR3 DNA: TGCGCCAGCAGTCAAGCAAGGGGGGGAGGGGTAGTTGGC. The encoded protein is CASSQARGGGVVG. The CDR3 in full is CASSQARGGGVVGYTF.

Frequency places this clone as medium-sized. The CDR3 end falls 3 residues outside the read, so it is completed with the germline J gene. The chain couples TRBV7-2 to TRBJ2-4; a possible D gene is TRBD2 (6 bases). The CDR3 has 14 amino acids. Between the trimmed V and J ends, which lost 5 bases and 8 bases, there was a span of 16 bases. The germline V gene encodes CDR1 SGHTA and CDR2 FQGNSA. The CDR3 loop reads CASSPLGGWDIQYF. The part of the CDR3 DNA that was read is TGTGCCAGCAGCCCGCTGGGGGGATGGGACATT.

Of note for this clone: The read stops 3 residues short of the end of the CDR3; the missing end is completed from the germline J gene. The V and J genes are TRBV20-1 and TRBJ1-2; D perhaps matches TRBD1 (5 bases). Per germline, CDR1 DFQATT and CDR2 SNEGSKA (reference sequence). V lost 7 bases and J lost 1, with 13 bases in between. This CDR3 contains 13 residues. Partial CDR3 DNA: TGCAGTGTCGGGGGAGGGGTTAACTATGGC. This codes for CSVGGGVNYG. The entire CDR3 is CSVGGGVNYGYTF.

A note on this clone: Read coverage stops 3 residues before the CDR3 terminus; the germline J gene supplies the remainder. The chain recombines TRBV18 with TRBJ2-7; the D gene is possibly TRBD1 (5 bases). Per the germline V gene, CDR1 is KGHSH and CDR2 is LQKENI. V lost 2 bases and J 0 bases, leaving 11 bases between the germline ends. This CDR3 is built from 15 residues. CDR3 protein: CASSPSQGYSYEQYF. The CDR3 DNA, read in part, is TGTGCCAGCTCACCATCTCAGGGTTACTCCTACGAG.

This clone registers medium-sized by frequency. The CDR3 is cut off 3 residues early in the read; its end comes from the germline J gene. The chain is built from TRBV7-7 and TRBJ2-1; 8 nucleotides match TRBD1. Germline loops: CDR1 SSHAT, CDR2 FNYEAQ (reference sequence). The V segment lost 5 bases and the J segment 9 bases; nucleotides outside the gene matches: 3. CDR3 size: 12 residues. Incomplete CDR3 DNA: TGTGCCAGCAGCCCTACAGGGGGTGAG. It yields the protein CASSPTGGE. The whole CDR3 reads CASSPTGGEQFF.

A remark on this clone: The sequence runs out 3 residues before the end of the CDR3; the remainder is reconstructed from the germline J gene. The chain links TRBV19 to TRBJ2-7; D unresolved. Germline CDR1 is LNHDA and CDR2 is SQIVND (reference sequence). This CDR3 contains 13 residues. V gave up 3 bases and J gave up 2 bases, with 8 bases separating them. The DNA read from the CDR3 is TGTGCCAGTAGTATTTTCTTAGCCTACGAG. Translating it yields CASSIFLAYE. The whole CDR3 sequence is CASSIFLAYEQYF.

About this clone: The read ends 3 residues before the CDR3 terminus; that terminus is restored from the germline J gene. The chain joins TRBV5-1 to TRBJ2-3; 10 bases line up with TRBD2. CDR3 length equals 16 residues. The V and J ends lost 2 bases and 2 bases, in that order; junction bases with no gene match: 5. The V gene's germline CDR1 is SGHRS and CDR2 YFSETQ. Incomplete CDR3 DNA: TGCGCCAGCAGCTTATCTAGCGGGGGAAACACAGATACG. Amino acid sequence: CASSLSSGGNTDT. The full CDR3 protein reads CASSLSSGGNTDTQYF.

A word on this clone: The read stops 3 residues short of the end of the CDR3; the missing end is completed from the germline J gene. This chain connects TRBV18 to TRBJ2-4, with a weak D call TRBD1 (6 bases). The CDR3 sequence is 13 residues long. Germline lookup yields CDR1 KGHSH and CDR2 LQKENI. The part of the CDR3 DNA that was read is TGTGCCAGCGCGGGTACAGGGACCGATGGT. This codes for CASAGTGTDG. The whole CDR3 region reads CASAGTGTDGQYF. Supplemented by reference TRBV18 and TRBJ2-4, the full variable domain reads NAGVMQNPRHLVRRRGQEARLRCSPMKGHSHVYWYRQLPEEGLKFMVYLQKENIIDESGMPKERFSAEFPKEGPSILRIQQVVRGDSAAYFCASAGTGTDGQYFGAGTRLSVL.

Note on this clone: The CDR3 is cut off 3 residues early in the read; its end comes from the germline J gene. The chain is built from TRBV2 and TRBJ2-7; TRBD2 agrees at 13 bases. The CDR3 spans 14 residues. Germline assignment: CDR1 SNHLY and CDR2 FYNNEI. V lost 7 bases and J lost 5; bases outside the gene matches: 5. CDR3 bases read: TGTGCCAGCAAAGGTGGGACTAGCGGGGACGAG. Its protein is CASKGGTSGDE. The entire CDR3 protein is CASKGGTSGDEQYF.

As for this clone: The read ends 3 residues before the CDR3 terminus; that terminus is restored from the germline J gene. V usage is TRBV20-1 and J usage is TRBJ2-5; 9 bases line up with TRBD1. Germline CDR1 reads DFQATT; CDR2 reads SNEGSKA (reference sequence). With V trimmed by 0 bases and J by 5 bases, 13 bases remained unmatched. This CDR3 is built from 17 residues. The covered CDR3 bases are TGCAGTGCTAGAGATTTTGGCCCGGGACAGGGCAGGGAGACC. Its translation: CSARDFGPGQGRET. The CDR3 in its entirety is CSARDFGPGQGRETQYF.

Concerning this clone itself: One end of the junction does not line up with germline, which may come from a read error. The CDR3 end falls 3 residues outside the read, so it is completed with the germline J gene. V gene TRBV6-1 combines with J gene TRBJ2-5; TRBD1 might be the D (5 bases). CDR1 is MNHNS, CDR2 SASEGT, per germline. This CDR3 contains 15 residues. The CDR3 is CASRERVQGQETQYF. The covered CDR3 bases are TGTGCCAGCCGTGAAAGAGTTCAGGGCCAAGAGACC.

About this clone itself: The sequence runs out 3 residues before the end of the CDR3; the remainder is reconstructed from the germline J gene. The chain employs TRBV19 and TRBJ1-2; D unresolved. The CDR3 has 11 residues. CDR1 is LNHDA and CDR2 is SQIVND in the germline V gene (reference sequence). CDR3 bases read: TGTGCCAGTAGTATTCCGGGTGAC. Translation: CASSIPGD. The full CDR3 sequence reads CASSIPGDYTF.

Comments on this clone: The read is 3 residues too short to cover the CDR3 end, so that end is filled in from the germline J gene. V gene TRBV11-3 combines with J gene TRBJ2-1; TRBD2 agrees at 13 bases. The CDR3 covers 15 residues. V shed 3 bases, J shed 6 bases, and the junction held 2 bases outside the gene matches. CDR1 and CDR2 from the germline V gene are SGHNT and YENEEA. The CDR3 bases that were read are TGTGCCAGCAGCTTTACTAGCGGGGGGGCCAATGAG. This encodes CASSFTSGGANE. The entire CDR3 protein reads CASSFTSGGANEQFF. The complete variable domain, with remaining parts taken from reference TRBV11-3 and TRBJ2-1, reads EAGVVQSPRYKIIEKKQPVAFWCNPISGHNTLYWYLQNLGQGPELLIRYENEEAVDDSQLPKDRFSAERLKGVDSTLKIQPAELGDSAVYLCASSFTSGGANEQFFGPGTRLTVL.

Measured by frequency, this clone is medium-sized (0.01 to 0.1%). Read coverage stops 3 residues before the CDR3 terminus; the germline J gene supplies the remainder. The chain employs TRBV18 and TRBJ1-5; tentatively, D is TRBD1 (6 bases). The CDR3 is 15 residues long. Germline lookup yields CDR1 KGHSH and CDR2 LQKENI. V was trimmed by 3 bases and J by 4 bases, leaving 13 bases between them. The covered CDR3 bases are TGTGCCAGCTCACCGCAGGGGAACATAAATCAGCCC. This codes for CASSPQGNINQP. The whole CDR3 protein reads CASSPQGNINQPQHF.

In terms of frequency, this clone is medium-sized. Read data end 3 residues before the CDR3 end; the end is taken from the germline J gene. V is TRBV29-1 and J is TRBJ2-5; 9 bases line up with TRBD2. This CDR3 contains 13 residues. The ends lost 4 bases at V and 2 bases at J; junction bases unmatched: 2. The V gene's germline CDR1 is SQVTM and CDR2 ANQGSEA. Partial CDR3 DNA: TGCAGCGTTGTGACTAGCGGACAAGAGACC. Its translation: CSVVTSGQET. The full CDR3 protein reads CSVVTSGQETQYF. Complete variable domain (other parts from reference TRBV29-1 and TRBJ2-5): SAVISQKPSRDICQRGTSLTIQCQVDSQVTMMFWYRQQPGQSLTLIATANQGSEATYESGFVIDKFPISRPNLTFSTLTVSNMSPEDSSIYLCSVVTSGQETQYFGPGTRLLVL.

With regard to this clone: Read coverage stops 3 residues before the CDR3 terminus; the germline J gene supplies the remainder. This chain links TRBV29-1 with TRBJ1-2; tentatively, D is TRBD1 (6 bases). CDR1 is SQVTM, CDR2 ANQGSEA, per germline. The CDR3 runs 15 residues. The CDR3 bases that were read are TGCAGCGTTGAAGGAGAGGGGCGACAGGTGACTGGT. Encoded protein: CSVEGEGRQVTG. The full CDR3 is CSVEGEGRQVTGYTF.

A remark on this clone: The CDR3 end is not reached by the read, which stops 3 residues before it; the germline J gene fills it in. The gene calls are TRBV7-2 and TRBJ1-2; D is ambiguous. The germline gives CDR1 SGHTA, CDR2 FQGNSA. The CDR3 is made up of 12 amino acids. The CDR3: CASRGPSNDYTF. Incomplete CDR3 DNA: TGTGCCAGCAGGGGCCCCTCAAACGAC.

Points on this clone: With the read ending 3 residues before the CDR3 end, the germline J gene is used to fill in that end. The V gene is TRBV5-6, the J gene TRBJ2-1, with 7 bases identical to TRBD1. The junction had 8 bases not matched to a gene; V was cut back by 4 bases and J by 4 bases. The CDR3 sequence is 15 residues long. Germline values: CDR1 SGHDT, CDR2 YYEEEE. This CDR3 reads CASSTPGQKYNEQFF. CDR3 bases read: TGTGCCAGCAGCACACCGGGACAGAAGTACAATGAG.

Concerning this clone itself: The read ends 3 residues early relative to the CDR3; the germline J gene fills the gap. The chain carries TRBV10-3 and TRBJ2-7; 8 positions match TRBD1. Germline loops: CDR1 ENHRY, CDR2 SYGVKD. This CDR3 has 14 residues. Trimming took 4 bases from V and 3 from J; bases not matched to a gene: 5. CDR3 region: CAISVQGAGYEQYF. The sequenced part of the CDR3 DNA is TGTGCCATCAGTGTTCAGGGGGCTGGCTACGAG.

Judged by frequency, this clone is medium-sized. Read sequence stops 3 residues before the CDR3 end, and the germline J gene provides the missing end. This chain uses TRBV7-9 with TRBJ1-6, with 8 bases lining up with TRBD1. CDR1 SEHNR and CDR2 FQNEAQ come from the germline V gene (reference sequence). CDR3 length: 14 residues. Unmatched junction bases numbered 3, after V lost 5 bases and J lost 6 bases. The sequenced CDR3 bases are TGTGCCAGCAGCATGGACAGGGTTAATTCACCC. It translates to CASSMDRVNSP. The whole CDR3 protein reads CASSMDRVNSPLHF.

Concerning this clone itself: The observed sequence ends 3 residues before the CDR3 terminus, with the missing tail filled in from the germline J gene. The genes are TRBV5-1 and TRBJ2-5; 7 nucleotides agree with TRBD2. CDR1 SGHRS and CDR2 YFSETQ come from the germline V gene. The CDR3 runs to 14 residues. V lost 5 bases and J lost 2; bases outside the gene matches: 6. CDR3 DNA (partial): TGCGCCAGCAGTTGGACTAGTCGGCAAGAGACC. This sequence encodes CASSWTSRQET. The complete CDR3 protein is CASSWTSRQETQYF.

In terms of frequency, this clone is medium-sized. The CDR3 region is CASSLREGETQYF. CDR3 DNA, as far as it was read: TGTGCCAGCAGCTTAAGGGAGGGGGAGACC. J is TRBJ2-5 and V is TRBV7-3; TRBD2 agrees at 7 bases. Read coverage stops 3 residues before the CDR3 terminus; the germline J gene supplies the remainder. V was pared by 1 base and J by 5 bases, with 1 base of the junction left unmatched. This CDR3 is built from 13 residues. CDR1 is SGHTA, CDR2 FQGTGA, per germline.

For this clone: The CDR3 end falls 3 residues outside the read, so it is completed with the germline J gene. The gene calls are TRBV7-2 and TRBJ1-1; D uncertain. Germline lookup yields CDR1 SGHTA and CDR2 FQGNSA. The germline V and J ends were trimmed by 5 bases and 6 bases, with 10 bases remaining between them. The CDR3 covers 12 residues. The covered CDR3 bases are TGTGCCAGCAGCCGGTTACCCCCTGAA. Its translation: CASSRLPPE. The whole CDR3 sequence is CASSRLPPEAFF.

The CDR3 loop reads CASERGAAQETQYF. The sequenced CDR3 bases are TGTGCCAGCGAAAGAGGGGCTGCCCAAGAGACG. The chain has TRBV2 and TRBJ2-3, with D perhaps matching TRBD1 or TRBD2 (5 bases each). The missing CDR3 end, 3 residues past where the read stops, is filled in from the germline J gene. CDR3 length equals 14 residues. Germline lookup yields CDR1 SNHLY and CDR2 FYNNEI.

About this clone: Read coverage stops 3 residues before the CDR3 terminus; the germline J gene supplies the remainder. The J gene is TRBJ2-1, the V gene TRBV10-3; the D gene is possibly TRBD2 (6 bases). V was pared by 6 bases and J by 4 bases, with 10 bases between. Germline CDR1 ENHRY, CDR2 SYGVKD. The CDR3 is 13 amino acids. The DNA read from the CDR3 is TGTGCCATCAGCCGGGACTTTTACAATGAG. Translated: CAISRDFYNE. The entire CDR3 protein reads CAISRDFYNEQFF.

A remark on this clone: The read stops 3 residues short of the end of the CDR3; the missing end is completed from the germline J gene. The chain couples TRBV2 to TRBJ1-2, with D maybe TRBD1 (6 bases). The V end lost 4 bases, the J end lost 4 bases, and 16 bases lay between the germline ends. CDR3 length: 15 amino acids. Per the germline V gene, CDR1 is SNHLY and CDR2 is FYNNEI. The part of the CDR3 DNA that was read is TGTGCCAGCAGTGCATATCAAGGGGGTCGCTATGGC. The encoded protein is CASSAYQGGRYG. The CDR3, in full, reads CASSAYQGGRYGYTF. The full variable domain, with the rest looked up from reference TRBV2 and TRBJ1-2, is EPEVTQTPSHQVTQMGQEVILRCVPISNHLYFYWYRQILGQKVEFLVSFYNNEISEKSEIFDDQFSVERPDGSNFTLKIRSTKLEDSAMYFCASSAYQGGRYGYTFGSGTRLTVV.

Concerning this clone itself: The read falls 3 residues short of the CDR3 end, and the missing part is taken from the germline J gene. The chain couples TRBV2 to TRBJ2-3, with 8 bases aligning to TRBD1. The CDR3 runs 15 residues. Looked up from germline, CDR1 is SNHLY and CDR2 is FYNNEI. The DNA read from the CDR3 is TGTGCCAGGGGGTCAGAGGACAGGGTCCAGGAGACG. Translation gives CARGSEDRVQET. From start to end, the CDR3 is CARGSEDRVQETQYF.

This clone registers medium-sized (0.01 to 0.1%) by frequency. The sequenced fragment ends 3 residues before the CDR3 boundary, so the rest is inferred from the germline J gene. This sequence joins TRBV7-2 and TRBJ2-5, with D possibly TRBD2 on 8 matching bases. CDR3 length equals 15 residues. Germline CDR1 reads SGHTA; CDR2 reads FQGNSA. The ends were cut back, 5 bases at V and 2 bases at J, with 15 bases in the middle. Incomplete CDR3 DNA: TGTGCCAGCAGCCCGGGGGGGACAGTACAAGAGACC. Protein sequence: CASSPGGTVQET. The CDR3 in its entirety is CASSPGGTVQETQYF.

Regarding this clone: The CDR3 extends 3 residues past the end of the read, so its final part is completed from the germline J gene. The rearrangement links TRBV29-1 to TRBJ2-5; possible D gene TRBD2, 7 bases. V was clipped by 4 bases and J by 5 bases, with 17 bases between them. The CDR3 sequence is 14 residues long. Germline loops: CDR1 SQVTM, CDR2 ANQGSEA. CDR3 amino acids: CSVASSGGPETQYF. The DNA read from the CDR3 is TGCAGCGTTGCCTCCTCGGGGGGCCCCGAGACC.

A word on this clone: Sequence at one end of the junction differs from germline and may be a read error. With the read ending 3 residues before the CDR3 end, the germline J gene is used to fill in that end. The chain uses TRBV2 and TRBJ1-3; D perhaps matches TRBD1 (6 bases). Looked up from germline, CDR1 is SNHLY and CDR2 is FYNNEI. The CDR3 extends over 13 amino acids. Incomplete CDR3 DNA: TGTGCCAGCAGCGAAGGGGGGCTACTCACC. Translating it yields CASSEGGLLT. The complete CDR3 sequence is CASSEGGLLTIYF. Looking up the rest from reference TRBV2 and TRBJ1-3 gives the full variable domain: EPEVTQTPSHQVTQMGQEVILRCVPISNHLYFYWYRQILGQKVEFLVSFYNNEISEKSEIFDDQFSVERPDGSNFTLKIRSTKLEDSAMYFCASSEGGLLTIYFGEGSWLTVV.

Partial CDR3 DNA: TGCGCCAGCAGCTTGAGGCCCGGAGACTTTGGG. Its translation is CASSLRPGDFG. The CDR3 reads in full as CASSLRPGDFGAFF. J is TRBJ1-1 and V is TRBV5-1; no reliable D call. The read is 3 residues too short to cover the CDR3 end, so that end is filled in from the germline J gene. CDR1 SGHRS and CDR2 YFSETQ come from the germline V gene. The CDR3 sequence is 14 residues long.

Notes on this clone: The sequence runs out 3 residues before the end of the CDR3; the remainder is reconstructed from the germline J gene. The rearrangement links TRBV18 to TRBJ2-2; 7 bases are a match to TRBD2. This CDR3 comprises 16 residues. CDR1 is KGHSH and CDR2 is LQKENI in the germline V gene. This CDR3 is CASSPMGAGTNEKLFF. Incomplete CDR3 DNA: TGTGCCAGCTCACCAATGGGAGCAGGGACTAATGAAAAG. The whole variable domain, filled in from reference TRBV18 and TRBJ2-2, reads NAGVMQNPRHLVRRRGQEARLRCSPMKGHSHVYWYRQLPEEGLKFMVYLQKENIIDESGMPKERFSAEFPKEGPSILRIQQVVRGDSAAYFCASSPMGAGTNEKLFFGEGSRLTVL.